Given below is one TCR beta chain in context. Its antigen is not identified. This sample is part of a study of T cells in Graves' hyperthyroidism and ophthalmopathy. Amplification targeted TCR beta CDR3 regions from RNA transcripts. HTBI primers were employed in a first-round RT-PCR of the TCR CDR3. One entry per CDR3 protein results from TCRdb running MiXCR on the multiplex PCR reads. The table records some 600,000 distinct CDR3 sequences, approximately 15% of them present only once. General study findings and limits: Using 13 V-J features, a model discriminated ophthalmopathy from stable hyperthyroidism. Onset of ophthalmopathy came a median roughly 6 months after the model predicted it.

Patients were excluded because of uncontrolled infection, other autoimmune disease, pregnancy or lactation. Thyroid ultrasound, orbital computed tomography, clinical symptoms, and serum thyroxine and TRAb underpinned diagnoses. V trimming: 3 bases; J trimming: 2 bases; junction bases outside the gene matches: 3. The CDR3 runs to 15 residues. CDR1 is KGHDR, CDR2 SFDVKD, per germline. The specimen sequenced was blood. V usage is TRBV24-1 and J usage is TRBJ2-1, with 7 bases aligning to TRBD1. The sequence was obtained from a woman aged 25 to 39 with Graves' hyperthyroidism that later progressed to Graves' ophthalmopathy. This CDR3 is CATSDAQGAYNEQFF. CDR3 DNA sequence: TGTGCCACCAGTGATGCTCAGGGGGCCTACAATGAGCAGTTCTTC.